These T cell receptor beta chains were read from a single sample in a study of T cell responses to AZD1222 COVID-19 vaccine. TCRdb's table, derived via immunoSEQ multiplex PCR, lists solely in-frame clones and lacks some. Of under 120,000 clones detected, about 94% appear once; the ten largest clones hold around 2%. The input for sequencing was peripheral blood, taken on day 0 of AZD1222 vaccination. The receptors were gathered from an adult in good health. Both conserved end residues are part of each CDR3. D genes are given only for firm matches. Clone size is shown for a subset of rows, as once, few, many or a class of expanded clone.

V gene,D gene,J gene,clone size,CDR3 DNA,CDR3 protein
TRBV2,NA,TRBJ2-1,NA,TGTGCCAGCACGAAATCGGATTCCAGCTCCTACAATGAGCAGTTCTTC,CASTKSDSSSYNEQFF
TRBV11-2,TRBD2,TRBJ2-7,NA,TGTGCCAGCAGCTTTCTTCTAGCGGGAAGGTACGAGCAGTACTTC,CASSFLLAGRYEQYF
TRBV12-3/TRBV12-4,NA,TRBJ1-6,NA,TGTGCCAGCAGGTTACAGGGCCGGTCACCCCTCCACTTT,CASRLQGRSPLHF
TRBV9,NA,TRBJ1-6,once,TGTGCCAGCAGCGTTTGGGGGGAGGGCTCACCCCTCCACTTT,CASSVWGEGSPLHF
TRBV28,NA,TRBJ1-5,once,TGTGCCAGCAGTCTAAATCAGCCCCAGCATTTT,CASSLNQPQHF
TRBV14,NA,TRBJ1-1,NA,TGTGCCAGCAGCCAGGGGTTGATTAGGAACACTGAAGCTTTCTTT,CASSQGLIRNTEAFF
TRBV19,NA,TRBJ2-1,NA,TGTGCCAGTTGCGTGTCGGGGCGACTTGGGGATGAGCAGTTCTTC,CASCVSGRLGDEQFF
TRBV7-2,NA,TRBJ1-1,NA,TGTGCCAGCAGCTCCCCGGACGGGGTTACTGAAGCTTTCTTT,CASSSPDGVTEAFF
TRBV7-9,TRBD1,TRBJ1-6,once,TGTGCCAGCAGACCACCCGCAGGGGGGCGAGTCCACTTT,CASRPPAGGRVHF
TRBV5-4,NA,TRBJ1-6,NA,TGTGCCAGCAGCCAAATTGGGGGGGTACATAATTCACCCCTCCACTTT,CASSQIGGVHNSPLHF
TRBV2,NA,TRBJ2-2,once,TGTGCCAGCAGCCTCTCAGGGGATAGCGGGGAGCTGTTTTTT,CASSLSGDSGELFF
TRBV27,TRBD2,TRBJ2-7,NA,TGTGCCAGCAGCGGACTTACTAGCGACGAGCAGTACTTC,CASSGLTSDEQYF
TRBV4-3,NA,TRBJ2-1,NA,TGCGCCAGCAGCCAAGGGGTCGGTTGGGTTGAGAATGAGCAGTTCTTC,CASSQGVGWVENEQFF
TRBV7-3,NA,TRBJ1-1,NA,TGTGCCAGCAGCCTACTGGGCACTGAAGCTTTCTTT,CASSLLGTEAFF
TRBV7-4,NA,TRBJ1-2,NA,TGTGCCAGCTCCCGCCCCGCCAGAGACCTATTCTATGGCTACACCTTC,CASSRPARDLFYGYTF
TRBV4-1,NA,TRBJ2-2,NA,TGCGCCAGCAGCCAAGGTCTTGGAAGGGCCGGCGGGGAGCTGTTTTTT,CASSQGLGRAGGELFF
TRBV5-8,NA,TRBJ1-6,NA,TGTGCCAGCAGCTTGCCCCTGGATCAACCCTCACCCCTCCACTTT,CASSLPLDQPSPLHF
TRBV11-2,NA,TRBJ1-5,NA,TGTGCCAGCAGCTTAGGAGGGCTAAGGGGTCAGCCCCAGCATTTT,CASSLGGLRGQPQHF
TRBV5-1,NA,TRBJ1-5,NA,TGCGCCAGCAGCTTGGAGTCGGGGGTTGATCAGCCCCAGCATTTT,CASSLESGVDQPQHF
TRBV2,TRBD2,TRBJ2-1,NA,TGTGCCAGCAGTGGCACTCCGGGGCTAGCGGGAGGGCCGTACAATGAGCAGTTCTTC,CASSGTPGLAGGPYNEQFF
TRBV3-1/TRBV3-2,NA,TRBJ2-1,NA,TGTGCCAGCAGCCAGTCCGGTTGGAGAAGCTCCTACAATGAGCAGTTCTTC,CASSQSGWRSSYNEQFF
TRBV7-9,NA,TRBJ1-1,few,TGTGCCAGCAGCCCGGGTCCAGAAGCTTTCTTT,CASSPGPEAFF
TRBV20-1,NA,TRBJ2-2,NA,TGCAGTGCTAGTCCCGGGGCAGGTCTCGTTACCGGGGAGCTGTTTTTT,CSASPGAGLVTGELFF
TRBV19,NA,TRBJ1-2,NA,TGTGCCAGTCAGGGTCAGGCGGCCTATGGCTACACCTTC,CASQGQAAYGYTF
TRBV27,NA,TRBJ2-5,NA,TGTGCCAGCGGCGTAGGACCCTCTGCGCGGGAGACCCAGTACTTC,CASGVGPSARETQYF
TRBV7-9,NA,TRBJ2-2,NA,TGTGCCAGCACATCCCAGCAGGGGAGCACCGGGGAGCTGTTTTTT,CASTSQQGSTGELFF
TRBV6-1,NA,TRBJ1-4,NA,TGTGCCAGCAGTGAACGGACAGAGGGATATGAAAAACTGTTTTTT,CASSERTEGYEKLFF
TRBV2,NA,TRBJ1-1,NA,TGTGCCAGCAGTGAGGGGGGGGACACTGAAGCTTTCTTT,CASSEGGDTEAFF
TRBV19,NA,TRBJ2-2,NA,TGTGCCAGTAACGAACAGGGCGGGGAGCTGTTTTTT,CASNEQGGELFF
TRBV7-2,NA,TRBJ2-2,NA,TGTGCCAGCAGCCCAAGACTAGACACGAACACCGGGGAGCTGTTTTTT,CASSPRLDTNTGELFF
TRBV11-2,NA,TRBJ1-5,NA,TGTGCCAGCAGCTTAGGGGGTAGCAATCAGCCCCAGCATTTT,CASSLGGSNQPQHF
TRBV28,NA,TRBJ2-5,NA,TGTGCCAGCAGTTTATCCCGGACGGAGCCTGGGACCCAGTACTTC,CASSLSRTEPGTQYF
TRBV5-1,TRBD2,TRBJ2-7,NA,TGCGCCAGCAGCTCTTCAGCGGGGTTGGCCTACGAGCAGTACTTC,CASSSSAGLAYEQYF
TRBV2,NA,TRBJ1-2,NA,TGTGCCAGCAGCGATAACTATGGCTACACCTTC,CASSDNYGYTF
TRBV19,NA,TRBJ1-2,once,TGTGCCAGTAGCCCATTCGACAGGTCGTATGGCTACACCTTC,CASSPFDRSYGYTF
TRBV27,TRBD1,TRBJ1-2,NA,TGTGCCAGCAGTCCCTTAGGGGGCGCTCGGGGCTACACCTTC,CASSPLGGARGYTF
TRBV15,NA,TRBJ1-1,NA,TGTGCCACCAGCCGCCTTTTTACAGGGCGGAGGGTGGAAGCTTTCTTT,CATSRLFTGRRVEAFF
TRBV18,NA,TRBJ1-5,NA,TGTGCCAGCTCACCCACAGTCTATAGCAATCAGCCCCAGCATTTT,CASSPTVYSNQPQHF
TRBV10-3,NA,TRBJ2-1,NA,TGTGCCATCAGTGAGTCAGACTTGACCACCTACAATGAGCAGTTCTTC,CAISESDLTTYNEQFF
TRBV19,NA,TRBJ2-2,NA,TGTGCCAGTACCCTAGTGGTAGCTAAGAACACCGGGGAGCTGTTTTTT,CASTLVVAKNTGELFF
TRBV5-1,NA,TRBJ1-1,once,TGCGCCACCAATACAGGGATGAACACTGAAGCTTTCTTT,CATNTGMNTEAFF